What follows are 15 T cell receptor beta chains derived from one specimen sequenced in a study of blood T cell repertoires in COVID-19. Method: immunoSEQ multiplex PCR; TCRdb's copy keeps in-frame clones and lacks some. Of some 190,000 clones in the sample, almost 90% were seen once. The sequencing sample was made of peripheral blood. The receptor source for this set is a man younger than 30 with active or convalescent COVID-19.

The rearrangement uses TRBV10-2 and TRBJ1-5; possible D gene TRBD1, 5 bases. V lost 1 base and J 2 bases, leaving 12 bases between the germline ends. The CDR3 runs to 16 residues. The germline V gene has CDR1 WSHSY and CDR2 SAAADI. The CDR3 loop reads CASSEWEGLGNQPQHF. As DNA, the CDR3 is TGCGCCAGCAGTGAGTGGGAGGGGTTGGGCAATCAGCCCCAGCATTTT.

This clone was found once. This sequence joins TRBV18 and TRBJ1-1; D gene uncertain. Germline lookup yields CDR1 KGHSH and CDR2 LQKENI. Deletions cut 1 base from V and 6 bases from J, with 12 bases between. CDR3 length: 14 residues. CDR3 amino acids: CASSPLFPEAEAFF. DNA of the CDR3: TGTGCCAGCTCACCACTGTTCCCGGAGGCTGAAGCTTTCTTT.

The J gene is TRBJ2-1, the V gene TRBV19; TRBD1 is a possible D gene (6 bases). Between the trimmed V and J ends, which lost 5 bases and 3 bases, there was a span of 14 bases. This CDR3 is 15 amino acids long. Germline V gene data show CDR1 as LNHDA and CDR2 as SQIVND (reference sequence). The CDR3 sequence is CASSVTRDIYNEQFF. The DNA of the CDR3 is TGTGCCAGTAGTGTAACCCGGGACATCTACAATGAGCAGTTCTTC.

CDR3 nucleotide sequence: TGTGCCAGCAGTCCAAGGCCAGGGGGGACCGGGGAGCTGTTTTTT. Its protein is CASSPRPGGTGELFF. The chain uses TRBV6-4 and TRBJ2-2; tentative D call: TRBD1 (7 bases). With 5 bases removed from V and 5 bases from J, the gap between germline ends came to 15 bases. The CDR3 has 15 amino acids. Germline V gene sequence: CDR1 MRHNA, CDR2 SNTAGT.

This sequence joins TRBV5-1 and TRBJ2-2, with TRBD1 identical over 8 bases. There are 15 residues in the CDR3. In germline, CDR1 is SGHRS, CDR2 YFSETQ. The junction had 5 bases not matched to a gene; V was cut back by 0 bases and J by 7 bases. The CDR3 region is CASSLAEGTGGELFF. The CDR3 DNA reads TGCGCCAGCAGCTTGGCAGAGGGGACAGGCGGGGAGCTGTTTTTT.

The genes are TRBV5-8 and TRBJ2-1; D unclear. The V end was cut by 0 bases, the J end by 3 bases, with 16 bases between. Germline-derived CDR1 and CDR2 are SGHTS and YDEGEE. The CDR3 has 17 amino acids. The CDR3 reads CASSLALTSPYYNEQFF. The CDR3 coding sequence is TGTGCCAGCAGCTTGGCCCTAACTTCCCCCTACTACAATGAGCAGTTCTTC.

This clone appeared a few times. The chain carries TRBV3-1 (or the pseudogene TRBV3-2) and TRBJ1-3; D is ambiguous. V was pared by 1 base and J by 0 bases, with 13 bases between. The germline CDR1 and CDR2 sequences are LGHDT and YNNKEL (reference sequence). CDR3 size: 17 residues. CDR3 bases: TGTGCCAGCAGCCAAGGTTTTACAGCATCCTCTGGAAACACCATATATTTT. Its protein is CASSQGFTASSGNTIYF.

The chain has TRBV5-1 and TRBJ1-1; D remains ambiguous. CDR3 length: 15 residues. Trimming removed 0 bases at V and 5 bases at J, with 14 bases between. The germline V gene encodes CDR1 SGHRS and CDR2 YFSETQ. The CDR3 region has the DNA TGCGCCAGCAGCTTGGATAGAGGGTTGGGAACTGAAGCTTTCTTT. Encoded protein: CASSLDRGLGTEAFF.

The V gene is TRBV5-4, the J gene TRBJ1-1, with TRBD1 as a possible D gene (5 bases). Germline values: CDR1 SGHNT, CDR2 YYREEE (reference sequence). V was shortened by 4 bases and J by 1 base, with 14 bases between the two germline ends. CDR3 size: 15 residues. CDR3 protein: CASSHANDRNTEAFF. For the CDR3, the DNA is TGTGCCAGCAGCCACGCCAACGACAGGAACACTGAAGCTTTCTTT. Drawing the rest from reference TRBV5-4 and TRBJ1-1, the complete variable domain is ETGVTQSPTHLIKTRGQQVTLRCSSQSGHNTVSWYQQALGQGPQFIFQYYREEENGRGNFPPRFSGLQFPNYSSELNVNALELDDSALYLCASSHANDRNTEAFFGQGTRLTVV.

The chain carries TRBV5-1 and TRBJ1-1; possibly TRBD1 for D (6 bases). Germline lookup yields CDR1 SGHRS and CDR2 YFSETQ. Deletions cut 2 bases from V and 7 bases from J, with 12 bases between. The CDR3 totals 13 residues. CDR3 amino acids: CASSFRTEGEAFF. DNA for the CDR3: TGCGCCAGCAGCTTTCGGACAGAAGGTGAAGCTTTCTTT.

The chain combines TRBV11-2 with TRBJ1-5; 7 bases fit TRBD1. In germline, CDR1 is SGHAT, CDR2 FQNNGV. J was trimmed by 3 bases and V by 5 bases; bases with no gene match: 4. This CDR3 is built from 14 residues. The CDR3 region has the DNA TGTGCCAGCAGCCCGGGACAGCCCAATCAGCCCCAGCATTTT. Translating it yields CASSPGQPNQPQHF. Combining the CDR3 with reference TRBV11-2 and TRBJ1-5 gives the whole variable domain EAGVAQSPRYKIIEKRQSVAFWCNPISGHATLYWYQQILGQGPKLLIQFQNNGVVDDSQLPKDRFSAERLKGVDSTLKIQPAKLEDSAVYLCASSPGQPNQPQHFGDGTRLSIL.

This clone appeared a single time. The genes are TRBV7-3 and TRBJ2-3, with D perhaps matching TRBD2 (6 bases). Trimming cost V 6 bases and J 2 bases, with 21 bases left between them. The CDR3 has 17 residues. Germline CDR1 is SGHTA and CDR2 is FQGTGA. The CDR3 is CASRRGGTGVVTDTQYF. In nucleotides, the CDR3 is TGTGCCAGCAGACGCGGAGGGACCGGCGTGGTCACAGATACGCAGTATTTT.

This clone is a singleton in its sample. The genes are TRBV25-1 and TRBJ1-2; 8 nucleotides align to TRBD1. V lost 4 bases, J lost 7 bases, and 8 bases stayed unmatched. Germline V gene data show CDR1 as MGHDK and CDR2 as SYGVNS. This CDR3 is 14 amino acids long. This CDR3 reads CASSGTGPSSGYTF. The CDR3, as DNA: TGTGCCAGCAGTGGGACAGGGCCTTCGAGTGGCTACACCTTC.

The chain carries TRBV18 and TRBJ2-7; 12 bases agree with TRBD2. CDR3 length: 18 amino acids. From germline, CDR1 is KGHSH and CDR2 LQKENI. The V segment lost 2 bases and the J segment 6 bases; nucleotides outside the gene matches: 14. The CDR3 spells CASSPSPPTSGRSREQYF. The CDR3 DNA reads as TGTGCCAGCTCACCATCCCCCCCGACTAGCGGGAGATCACGCGAGCAGTACTTC.

The chain recombines TRBV27 with TRBJ2-7; D possibly corresponds to TRBD2 (7 bases). This CDR3 contains 13 residues. V was shortened by 3 bases and J by 7 bases, with 13 bases between the two germline ends. Germline V gene sequence: CDR1 MNHEY, CDR2 SMNVEV (reference sequence). The CDR3 spells CASSFGGRGEQYF. As DNA, the CDR3 is TGTGCCAGCAGTTTTGGGGGGAGGGGGGAGCAGTACTTC.